These 21 T cell receptor beta chains originate from one sample sequenced in a study of blood T cell repertoires in COVID-19 (dated by TCRdb to 2020 to 2021). The library was prepared using the immunoSEQ multiplex PCR assay. Sourced from immuneACCESS, this table was stored by TCRdb with only in-frame sequences that have V and J called. A share of the clones is absent; for the studies checked, an unresolved V gene accounts for under half, and the remainder has no known explanation. This sample is represented by more than 45,000 clones; roughly 89% of them were singletons. Under 3.5% of the sample goes to the ten largest clones. The sample consisted of peripheral blood. The source is a man older than 75 with acute or convalescent COVID-19.

The V gene is TRBV9, the J gene TRBJ1-6, with D perhaps TRBD1 (6 bases). The CDR3 runs 14 residues. Germline V gene sequence: CDR1 SGDLS, CDR2 YYNGEE. Trimming took off 0 bases at V and 9 bases at J, with 10 bases between the two ends. The CDR3 spells CASSVGQGSSPLHF. The DNA of the CDR3 is TGTGCCAGCAGCGTAGGGCAGGGGAGTTCACCCCTCCACTTT.

The chain is built from TRBV5-1 and TRBJ1-5, with 9 bases matching TRBD1. This CDR3 region has 18 residues. J was trimmed by 0 bases and V by 3 bases; bases with no gene match: 10. Per germline, CDR1 SGHRS and CDR2 YFSETQ. The CDR3 reads CASSYYYRGPNSNQPQHF. CDR3 bases: TGCGCCAGCAGCTACTATTACAGGGGGCCTAATAGCAATCAGCCCCAGCATTTT.

This rearrangement joins TRBV2 to TRBJ2-5, with D unresolved. CDR1 and CDR2 from the germline V gene are SNHLY and FYNNEI. The CDR3 sequence is 11 residues long. With 7 bases removed from V and 4 bases from J, the gap between germline ends came to 7 bases. The CDR3 DNA reads TGTGCCAGCACCCAAATAGAGACCCAGTACTTC. It specifies CASTQIETQYF.

V and J are TRBV10-2 and TRBJ2-2, with TRBD2 matching 10 bases. The CDR3 contains 16 residues. Trimming took 3 bases from V and 2 from J; bases not matched to a gene: 3. In germline, CDR1 is WSHSY, CDR2 SAAADI. The CDR3 nucleotides are TGCGCCAGCAGTGACTGGACTAGCGGCAACACCGGGGAGCTGTTTTTT. It encodes CASSDWTSGNTGELFF.

The chain's CDR3 is CSVGQGSSNQPQHF. Here the CDR3 DNA reads TGCAGCGTTGGTCAGGGGTCGAGCAATCAGCCCCAGCATTTT. The chain uses TRBV29-1 and TRBJ1-5; TRBD1 is a possible D gene (6 bases). V gave up 4 bases and J gave up 1 base, with 11 bases separating them. The CDR3 totals 14 residues. Germline lookup yields CDR1 SQVTM and CDR2 ANQGSEA.

The chain joins TRBV6-5 to TRBJ1-3; D possibly corresponds to TRBD1 (6 bases). V lost 0 bases, J lost 0 bases, and 9 bases lay in between. Per germline, CDR1 MNHEY and CDR2 SVGAGI. CDR3 length: 16 residues. For the CDR3, the DNA is TGTGCCAGCAGTTACTCAAGAGGGGGCTCTGGAAACACCATATATTTT. This translates into CASSYSRGGSGNTIYF.

The rearrangement links TRBV11-3 to TRBJ1-1, with a tentative D call TRBD1 (6 bases). Germline V gives CDR1 SGHNT, CDR2 YENEEA. The V end was cut by 1 base, the J end by 3 bases, with 9 bases between. The CDR3 totals 14 residues. The CDR3 DNA is TGTGCCAGCAGCTTAGGACAGGCGGACACTGAAGCTTTCTTT. Amino acids: CASSLGQADTEAFF.

This clone was observed a single time. CDR3 region: CASSSGGASYEQYF. In DNA, the CDR3 is TGTGCCAGCAGCTCGGGGGGGGCGTCCTACGAGCAGTACTTC. This sequence joins TRBV5-4 and TRBJ2-7; TRBD2 agrees at 8 bases. The CDR3 covers 14 residues. The trim removed 3 bases at V and 1 base at J, leaving 3 bases unmatched. The germline gives CDR1 SGHNT, CDR2 YYREEE (reference sequence).

The chain is built from TRBV6-5 and TRBJ2-5; TRBD2 is a possible D gene (5 bases). Germline V gives CDR1 MNHEY, CDR2 SVGAGI. The V end lost 7 bases, the J end lost 2 bases, and 14 bases lay between the germline ends. This CDR3 spans 14 amino acids. For the CDR3, the DNA is TGTGCCAGCAAATTAGGACGGACTCAAGAGACCCAGTACTTC. Its translation is CASKLGRTQETQYF.

The V and J genes are TRBV5-1 and TRBJ2-3, with 8 bases that match TRBD2. V lost 2 bases to trimming and J lost 1 base; unmatched junction nucleotides: 0. This CDR3 region has 14 residues. CDR1 and CDR2 (germline): SGHRS, YFSETQ. DNA for the CDR3: TGCGCCAGCAGCTTAGCGGGGGGCACAGATACGCAGTATTTT. Translation gives CASSLAGGTDTQYF.

The CDR3 bases are TGCGCCAGCAGCCCCGGACAGGGACTAAGGGAAAAACTGTTTTTT. Protein sequence: CASSPGQGLREKLFF. The rearrangement links TRBV5-1 to TRBJ1-4; 8 nucleotides align to TRBD1. This CDR3 is 15 amino acids long. The ends lost 4 bases at V and 8 bases at J; junction bases unmatched: 10. Looked up from germline, CDR1 is SGHRS and CDR2 is YFSETQ.

This sequence joins TRBV7-9 and TRBJ1-1; 7 nucleotides align to TRBD1. The CDR3 is 12 amino acids. V dropped 5 bases and J dropped 8; count of bases not matched to a gene: 5. Germline CDR1 and CDR2: SEHNR and FQNEAQ (reference sequence). CDR3 sequence: CASSDRAGEAFF. DNA for the CDR3: TGTGCCAGCAGCGACAGGGCCGGGGAAGCTTTCTTT. Using reference TRBV7-9 and TRBJ1-1 for the parts outside the CDR3, the full variable domain is DTGVSQNPRHKITKRGQNVTFRCDPISEHNRLYWYRQTLGQGPEFLTYFQNEAQLEKSRLLSDRFSAERPKGSFSTLEIQRTEQGDSAMYLCASSDRAGEAFFGQGTRLTVV.

The CDR3 sequence is CASSEGQTEDTQYF. CDR3 nucleotide sequence: TGTGCCAGCAGCGAAGGACAGACAGAAGATACGCAGTATTTT. The V gene is TRBV9, the J gene TRBJ2-3, with a weak D call TRBD1 (6 bases). V was clipped by 3 bases and J by 5 bases, with 13 bases between them. CDR3 length equals 14 residues. Germline V lookup: CDR1 SGDLS, CDR2 YYNGEE.

This clone has just one count. The J gene is TRBJ1-5, the V gene TRBV19; the D gene is possibly TRBD1 (6 bases). From germline, CDR1 is LNHDA and CDR2 SQIVND (reference sequence). The CDR3 loop spans 16 amino acids. Trimming stripped 10 bases from V and 4 bases from J, with 23 bases between. The DNA of the CDR3 is TGTGCCACGCTACAGGGTGGGGGACCCGCTAATCAGCCCCAGCATTTT. It yields the protein CATLQGGGPANQPQHF.

Only one count was recorded for this clone. The chain uses TRBV5-4 and TRBJ2-3, with TRBD2 matching 10 bases. The CDR3 is 18 amino acids. After removal of 4 bases from V and 5 bases from J, the junction contained 16 bases not matched to a gene. The germline CDR1 and CDR2 sequences are SGHNT and YYREEE (reference sequence). The CDR3 DNA sequence: TGTGCCAGCAGCCCGGGGGGGCTAGCGGGGGATGTGGGAGATACGCAGTATTTT. This codes for CASSPGGLAGDVGDTQYF.

This chain uses TRBV5-1 with TRBJ2-7; 8 bases map to TRBD1. The CDR3 is 14 residues long. V was clipped by 1 base and J by 7 bases; unmatched bases: 7. Germline V gene sequence: CDR1 SGHRS, CDR2 YFSETQ. CDR3 protein: CASSLRAGQGEQYF. The CDR3 region has the DNA TGCGCCAGCAGCTTGCGAGCCGGACAGGGAGAGCAGTACTTC.

This clone was recorded only once. V usage is TRBV2 and J usage is TRBJ2-1; unclear D gene. Trimming removed 3 bases from V and 5 bases from J, with 8 bases in between. The CDR3 consists of 13 residues. Germline CDR1 and CDR2: SNHLY and FYNNEI. CDR3 sequence reads: CASSDGANNEQFF. The CDR3 nucleotides are TGTGCCAGCAGTGATGGAGCTAACAATGAGCAGTTCTTC.

This clone has a handful of counts. The genes are TRBV3-1 (or the pseudogene TRBV3-2) and TRBJ1-2; D is undetermined. The germline V and J ends were trimmed by 4 bases and 8 bases, with 17 bases remaining between them. From germline, CDR1 is LGHDT and CDR2 YNNKEL (reference sequence). The CDR3 is made up of 14 amino acids. The CDR3 loop reads CASSRSGGLWGYTF. The CDR3 region has the DNA TGTGCCAGCAGCCGCTCAGGAGGGTTGTGGGGCTACACCTTC.

J is TRBJ2-2 and V is TRBV24-1; tentatively, D is TRBD1 (6 bases). This CDR3 region has 15 residues. Per germline, CDR1 KGHDR and CDR2 SFDVKD. The V end lost 0 bases, the J end lost 6 bases, and 10 bases lay between the germline ends. In nucleotides, the CDR3 is TGTGCCACCAGTGATTTGGGGTCAGGGGCCGGGGAGCTGTTTTTT. Encoded protein: CATSDLGSGAGELFF.

V usage is TRBV18 and J usage is TRBJ1-1, with TRBD1 identical over 12 bases. The CDR3 covers 17 residues. V lost 4 bases to trimming and J lost 5 bases; unmatched junction nucleotides: 11. Per the germline V gene, CDR1 is KGHSH and CDR2 is LQKENI. CDR3 coding DNA: TGTGCCAGCTCACTTAAACGGGACAGGGGGCTCGGGACTGAAGCTTTCTTT. Translated, it gives CASSLKRDRGLGTEAFF.

CDR3 protein: CASSFGWGDTDTQYF. For the CDR3, the DNA is TGTGCCAGTAGCTTCGGATGGGGGGACACAGATACGCAGTATTTT. This chain joins TRBV19 and TRBJ2-3, with D perhaps TRBD2 (6 bases). The CDR3 has 15 residues. Germline CDR1 is LNHDA and CDR2 is SQIVND (reference sequence). V lost 6 bases to trimming and J lost 2 bases, with 15 bases between them.